Listed below are T cell receptor beta chains from one sample, sequenced in a study of breast tumors, draining lymph nodes, adjacent tissues. TCRdb redid the calling of the multiplex PCR reads with MiXCR, one entry per CDR3 protein. Of tens of thousands of distinct CDR3 sequences detected, about a third appear once; the ten largest clones hold roughly 11%. What was sequenced was breast tumor tissue. The receptors were gathered from a female donor with breast cancer. Some clones in this sample may be carry-over from other donors' samples. CDR3s include the opening cysteine and the closing phenylalanine or tryptophan. A D gene is named only where the DNA matches it firmly.

TRBV6-5	TRBJ2-1	TRBD1	CASSYLTGGERQFF
TRBV11-1	TRBJ2-1	TRBD2	CASSGAGAGRQDEQFF
TRBV7-3	TRBJ2-5	TRBD2	CASSLRAGAQETQYF
TRBV5-1	TRBJ2-7	TRBD1	CASSQSGQGGEQYF
TRBV20-1	TRBJ2-7	-	CSVGSEQYF
TRBV25-1	TRBJ2-1	-	CASSIGPRANNEQFF
TRBV28	TRBJ2-3	-	CASSSPTGGIDTQYF
TRBV20-1	TRBJ1-3	-	CSASPGSSGNTMYF
TRBV24-1	TRBJ2-5	TRBD1	CATSERQGRETQYF
TRBV6-6	TRBJ2-3	TRBD1	CASSYPGTGEGGTDTQYF
TRBV3-1	TRBJ1-5	-	CASSPRRAQPQHF
TRBV5-1	TRBJ2-3	-	CASSLGAGSSTDTQYF
TRBV27	TRBJ2-1	-	CASTPGTGQSSYNEQFF
TRBV5-1	TRBJ2-2	-	CASSSLTGELFF
TRBV5-1	TRBJ2-1	TRBD2	CASSLNIAGGHEQFF
TRBV10-3	TRBJ2-3	-	CAIGKSDTQYF
TRBV9	TRBJ2-3	-	CASSGQNRDTQYF
TRBV10-3	TRBJ2-5	TRBD1	CAISTGTGENQETQYF
TRBV27	TRBJ2-7	-	CASSSWGDYEQYF
TRBV20-1	TRBJ2-1	TRBD2	CSARDFWREGDNEQFF
TRBV27	TRBJ2-5	-	CASSFAGSLQETQYF
TRBV28	TRBJ2-4	-	CASSSLAGDQAKNIQYF
TRBV4-2	TRBJ2-5	-	CASSQGGGQETQYF
TRBV2	TRBJ1-5	-	CASSTLRGAGDYSNQPQHF
TRBV7-2	TRBJ2-3	TRBD2	CASSLKAGEGTQYF
TRBV5-1	TRBJ2-7	-	CASSLAGETYEQYF
TRBV11-3	TRBJ2-7	TRBD2	CASSLVLAGGDEQYF
TRBV4-2	TRBJ2-7	-	CASSTMGHRVYEQYF
TRBV5-1	TRBJ1-1	TRBD1	CASSLWGQDEAFF
TRBV24-1	TRBJ2-2	TRBD1	CATSVQTRDRDAGELFF
TRBV30	TRBJ2-3	TRBD2	CAFEPLAGGGIGDTQYF
TRBV2	TRBJ1-5	-	CASSDLGGRKSNQPQHF
TRBV15	TRBJ2-1	-	CATSREPDELYNEQFF
TRBV7-6	TRBJ2-5	-	CASTQGGRGARETQYF
TRBV29-1	TRBJ1-5	-	CSVETGGGQPQHF
TRBV4-3	TRBJ2-2	-	CASSLRGRNTGELFF
TRBV20-1	TRBJ2-7	-	CSARATDSYEQYF
TRBV2	TRBJ2-1	TRBD1	CASSPRPGQGRFEQFF
TRBV7-2	TRBJ2-5	-	CASSFATATQGTQYF